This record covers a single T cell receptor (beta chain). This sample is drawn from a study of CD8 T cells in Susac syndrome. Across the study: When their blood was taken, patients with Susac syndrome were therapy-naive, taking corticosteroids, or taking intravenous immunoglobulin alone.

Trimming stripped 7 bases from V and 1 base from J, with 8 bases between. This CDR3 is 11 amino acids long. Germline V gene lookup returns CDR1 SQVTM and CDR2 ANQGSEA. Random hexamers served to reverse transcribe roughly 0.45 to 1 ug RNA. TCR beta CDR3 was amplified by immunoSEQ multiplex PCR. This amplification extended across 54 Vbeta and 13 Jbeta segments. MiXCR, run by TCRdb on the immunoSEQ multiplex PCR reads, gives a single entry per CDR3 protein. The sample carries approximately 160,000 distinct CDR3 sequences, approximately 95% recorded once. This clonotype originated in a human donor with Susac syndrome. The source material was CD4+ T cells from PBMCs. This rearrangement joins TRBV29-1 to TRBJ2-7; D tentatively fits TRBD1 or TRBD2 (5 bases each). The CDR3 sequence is CSAGTSYEQYF. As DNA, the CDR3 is TGCAGCGCAGGGACGTCCTACGAGCAGTACTTC.